Given below is one T cell receptor beta chain in context. Its antigen is not identified. CDR3 length: 13 amino acids. The V gene lost 3 bases and the J gene lost 5 bases, with 9 bases spanning the gap. Germline CDR1 and CDR2: SGDLS and YYNGEE. The PCR had 60 Vbeta and 13 Jbeta primers. Sequencing used immunoSEQ multiplex PCR; TCRdb keeps in-frame clones, though not all of them. The table records 85,000 to 120,000 clones, about three quarters of them present only once. This sample stems from a study of cytomegalovirus exposure and HLA in healthy donors. Findings and limits, study-wide: Later, an analysis found that common viral pathogens appeared to be linked with several of the most significant clusters.

Source material: PBMCs. The TCR was taken from a woman in her fifties or sixties in good health and CMV-seropositive. This chain joins TRBV9 and TRBJ2-1, with D hard to call. The chain's CDR3 is CASSAVPNNEQFF. The CDR3 DNA sequence: TGTGCCAGCAGCGCCGTACCTAACAATGAGCAGTTCTTC.